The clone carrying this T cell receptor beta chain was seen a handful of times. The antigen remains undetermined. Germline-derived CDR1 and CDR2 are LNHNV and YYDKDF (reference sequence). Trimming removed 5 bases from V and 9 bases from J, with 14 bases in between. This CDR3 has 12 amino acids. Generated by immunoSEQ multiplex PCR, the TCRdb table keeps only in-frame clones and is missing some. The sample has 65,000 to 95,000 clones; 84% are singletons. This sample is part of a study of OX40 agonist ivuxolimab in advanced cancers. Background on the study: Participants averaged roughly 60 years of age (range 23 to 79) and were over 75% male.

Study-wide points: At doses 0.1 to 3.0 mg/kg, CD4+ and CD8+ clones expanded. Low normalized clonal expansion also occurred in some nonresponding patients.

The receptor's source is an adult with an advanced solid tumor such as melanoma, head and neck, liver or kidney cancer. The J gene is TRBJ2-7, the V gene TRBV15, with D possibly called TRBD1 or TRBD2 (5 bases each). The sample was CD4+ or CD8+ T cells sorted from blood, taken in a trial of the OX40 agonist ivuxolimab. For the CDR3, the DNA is TGTGCCACCAGCCTGAGGGGATCTGTGCAGTACTTC. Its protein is CATSLRGSVQYF.